The next 8 T cell receptor beta chains were all read from a single sample in a study of control samples from healthy donors and cancer patients. Produced via immunoSEQ multiplex PCR; TCRdb's table is partial and in-frame only. The data show some 4,000 clones, 60% to 85% seen once. The sample taken for sequencing was formalin-fixed, paraffin-embedded tissue. The receptors stem from a female donor with melanoma.

The sample holds one count of this clone. The chain carries TRBV27 and TRBJ1-2; D is unclear. This CDR3 is 15 amino acids long. V lost 6 bases and J lost 0, with 14 bases in between. The germline gives CDR1 MNHEY, CDR2 SMNVEV (reference sequence). CDR3 sequence: CASRGSSVTNYGYTF. Written as DNA, the CDR3 is TGTGCCAGCAGGGGTTCGTCGGTCACTAACTATGGCTACACCTTC.

The chain joins TRBV6-5 to TRBJ1-1, with D possibly being TRBD1 (5 bases). Per germline, CDR1 MNHEY and CDR2 SVGAGI. V lost 8 bases and J 5 bases, leaving 12 bases between the germline ends. The CDR3 sequence is 12 residues long. For the CDR3, the DNA is TGTGCCAGCCCCGGGGAGGGGACTGAAGCTTTCTTT. It specifies CASPGEGTEAFF.

This chain connects TRBV7-2 to TRBJ1-2, with 7 bases that match TRBD1. The V gene end was trimmed by 5 bases and the J gene end by 8 bases; junction bases not matched to a gene: 11. This CDR3 has 14 residues. The germline V gene encodes CDR1 SGHTA and CDR2 FQGNSA. The CDR3 DNA sequence: TGTGCCAGCAGCCAGACAGGGCTCAAGGCCGGCTACACCTTC. Its protein is CASSQTGLKAGYTF.

The rearrangement links TRBV9 to TRBJ2-3; the D gene is possibly TRBD2 (5 bases). Looked up from germline, CDR1 is SGDLS and CDR2 is YYNGEE. V was pared by 0 bases and J by 6 bases, with 14 bases between. This CDR3 is 15 amino acids long. CDR3 region: CASSVVPAVRDTQYF. CDR3 coding DNA: TGTGCCAGCAGCGTAGTGCCAGCGGTGCGGGATACGCAGTATTTT. Combining the CDR3 with reference TRBV9 and TRBJ2-3 gives the whole variable domain DSGVTQTPKHLITATGQRVTLRCSPRSGDLSVYWYQQSLDQGLQFLIQYYNGEERAKGNILERFSAQQFPDLHSELNLSSLELGDSALYFCASSVVPAVRDTQYFGPGTRLTVL.

This clone was detected only once. The chain employs TRBV10-3 and TRBJ2-7, with 7 bases fitting TRBD1. Germline V gene data show CDR1 as ENHRY and CDR2 as SYGVKD. The CDR3 totals 12 residues. The V gene end was trimmed by 8 bases and the J gene end by 3 bases; junction bases not matched to a gene: 4. CDR3 sequence: CAISTGDYEQYF. The DNA for the CDR3 is TGTGCCATCTCAACAGGGGACTACGAGCAGTACTTC.

This chain's CDR3 is CASSLSQGFGSYNSPLHF. CDR3 DNA sequence: TGTGCCAGCAGTTTATCGCAGGGCTTCGGTTCCTATAATTCACCCCTCCACTTT. V usage is TRBV28 and J usage is TRBJ1-6, with a weak D call TRBD1 (5 bases). Deletions cut 1 base from V and 1 base from J, with 14 bases between. Per the germline V gene, CDR1 is MDHEN and CDR2 is SYDVKM. The CDR3 covers 18 residues.

This chain connects TRBV11-2 to TRBJ2-1; TRBD2 matches 8 bases. J was trimmed by 4 bases and V by 7 bases; bases with no gene match: 9. This CDR3 contains 15 residues. Germline V gene data show CDR1 as SGHAT and CDR2 as FQNNGV. In DNA, the CDR3 is TGTGCCAGCATCTACTCTAGCGGGCAATACAATGAGCAGTTCTTC. Residues: CASIYSSGQYNEQFF.

This chain joins TRBV27 and TRBJ2-7; D is unclear. Between the trimmed V and J ends, which lost 8 bases and 6 bases, there was a span of 5 bases. In germline, CDR1 is MNHEY, CDR2 SMNVEV (reference sequence). This CDR3 is 9 amino acids long. CDR3 protein: CASAPEQYF. For the CDR3, the DNA is TGTGCCAGCGCCCCCGAGCAGTACTTC.